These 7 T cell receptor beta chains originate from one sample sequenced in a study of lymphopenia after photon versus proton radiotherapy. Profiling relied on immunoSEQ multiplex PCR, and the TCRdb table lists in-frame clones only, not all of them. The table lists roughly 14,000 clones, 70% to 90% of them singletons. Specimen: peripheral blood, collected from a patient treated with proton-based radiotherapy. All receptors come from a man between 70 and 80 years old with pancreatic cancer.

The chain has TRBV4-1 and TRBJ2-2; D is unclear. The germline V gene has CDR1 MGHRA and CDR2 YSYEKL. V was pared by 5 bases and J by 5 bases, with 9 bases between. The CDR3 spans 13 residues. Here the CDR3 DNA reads TGCGCCAGCAGCACCTATGGTACCGGGGAGCTGTTTTTT. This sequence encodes CASSTYGTGELFF.

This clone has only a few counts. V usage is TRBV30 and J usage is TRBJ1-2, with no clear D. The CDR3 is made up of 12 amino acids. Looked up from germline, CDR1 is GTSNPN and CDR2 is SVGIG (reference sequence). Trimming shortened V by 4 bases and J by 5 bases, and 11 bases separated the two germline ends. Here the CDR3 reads CAWIGGQYGYTF. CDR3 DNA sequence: TGTGCCTGGATAGGCGGCCAATATGGCTACACCTTC.

The CDR3 DNA sequence: TGTGCCAGTATCAGGTCGCAGGGGGTCAATCAGCCCCAGCATTTT. Translated: CASIRSQGVNQPQHF. The chain has TRBV19 and TRBJ1-5; 7 positions match TRBD1. CDR3 length equals 15 residues. Per germline, CDR1 LNHDA and CDR2 SQIVND (reference sequence). After removal of 7 bases from V and 3 bases from J, the junction contained 9 bases not matched to a gene.

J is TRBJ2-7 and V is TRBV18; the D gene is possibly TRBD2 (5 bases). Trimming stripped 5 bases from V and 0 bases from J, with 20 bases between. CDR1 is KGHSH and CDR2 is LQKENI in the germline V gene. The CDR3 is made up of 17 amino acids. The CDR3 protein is CASSFASLAASSYEQYF. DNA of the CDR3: TGTGCCAGCTCATTTGCTAGCTTGGCCGCCAGCTCCTACGAGCAGTACTTC.

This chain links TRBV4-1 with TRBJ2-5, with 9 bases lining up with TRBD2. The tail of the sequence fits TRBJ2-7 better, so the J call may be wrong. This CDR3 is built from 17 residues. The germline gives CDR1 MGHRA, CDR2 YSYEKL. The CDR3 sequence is CASSQGIGTSSYYEQYF. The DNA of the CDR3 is TGCGCCAGCAGCCAAGGGATCGGGACTAGCTCATACTACGAGCAGTACTTC.

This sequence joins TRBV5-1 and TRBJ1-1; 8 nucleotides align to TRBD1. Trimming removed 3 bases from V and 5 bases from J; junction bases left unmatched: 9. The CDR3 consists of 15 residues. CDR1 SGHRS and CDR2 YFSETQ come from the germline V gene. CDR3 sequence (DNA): TGCGCCAGCAGCTCACTAGACAGGGGCGGAACTGAAGCTTTCTTT. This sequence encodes CASSSLDRGGTEAFF. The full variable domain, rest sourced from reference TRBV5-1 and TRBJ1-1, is KAGVTQTPRYLIKTRGQQVTLSCSPISGHRSVSWYQQTPGQGLQFLFEYFSETQRNKGNFPGRFSGRQFSNSRSEMNVSTLELGDSALYLCASSSLDRGGTEAFFGQGTRLTVV.

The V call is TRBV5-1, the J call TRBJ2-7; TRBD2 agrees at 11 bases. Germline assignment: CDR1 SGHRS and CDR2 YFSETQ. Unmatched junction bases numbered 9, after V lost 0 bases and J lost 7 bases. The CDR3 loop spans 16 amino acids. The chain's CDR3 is CASSLAPGTSGGEQYF. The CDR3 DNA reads TGCGCCAGCAGCTTGGCCCCCGGGACTAGCGGTGGGGAGCAGTACTTC. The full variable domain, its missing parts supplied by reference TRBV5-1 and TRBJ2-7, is KAGVTQTPRYLIKTRGQQVTLSCSPISGHRSVSWYQQTPGQGLQFLFEYFSETQRNKGNFPGRFSGRQFSNSRSEMNVSTLELGDSALYLCASSLAPGTSGGEQYFGPGTRLTVT.